The 28 T cell receptor beta chains given below trace back to one sample, sequenced in a study of CD8+CD57+ T cells in acquired aplastic anemia. Genomic DNA templated the TCR beta VDJ and CDR3 profiling. TCRdb reanalysed the reads using MiXCR and keeps one entry per CDR3 protein. The table has about 420,000 distinct CDR3 sequences, 55% to 70% seen once; the top ten hold 3.5% to 4.5%. Sequencing used sorted CD4+, CD8+, or CD8+CD57+ T cells (not recorded which) from PBMCs. These receptors came from a human donor in good health, serving as a control.

With regard to this clonotype: The junction does not match germline at one end; this may be a read error. The chain carries TRBV7-9 and TRBJ1-3, with D unresolved. The CDR3 covers 13 residues. The germline CDR1 and CDR2 sequences are SEHNR and FQNEAQ (reference sequence). CDR3 bases: TGTGCCAGCAGCCTCGGGGTTGGAAACGCCATATATTTT. It yields the protein CASSLGVGNAIYF.

Of note for this clonotype: The junction differs from germline at one of its ends, possibly a read error. The rearrangement joins TRBV5-1 to TRBJ1-6; D is uncertain. CDR3 length equals 15 residues. The germline gives CDR1 SGHRS, CDR2 YFSETQ. In nucleotides, the CDR3 is TGTGCCAGCAGCTTGGTGGTGTGGCGGATTTCACCCCTCCACTTT. Translated, it gives CASSLVVWRISPLHF.

The chain couples TRBV7-9 to TRBJ2-7; D is tentatively TRBD1 or TRBD2 (6 bases each). This CDR3 has 15 amino acids. V was clipped by 5 bases and J by 13 bases, with 27 bases between them. Per germline, CDR1 SEHNR and CDR2 FQNEAQ (reference sequence). CDR3 bases: TGTGCCAGCAGCCTAACAGGGAATAGCGGCTACACGTTCTACTTC. Protein sequence: CASSLTGNSGYTFYF.

This clonotype was counted at least ten times. This chain links TRBV4-2 with TRBJ2-7, with D perhaps TRBD1 (5 bases). V dropped 8 bases and J dropped 6 bases, with 23 bases sitting between them. Germline V lookup: CDR1 LGHNA, CDR2 YNFKEQ. The CDR3 contains 15 residues. The CDR3 protein is CASSPPETESIEQYF. Written as DNA, the CDR3 is TGTGCCAGCTCCCCCCCTGAGACAGAATCGATCGAGCAGTACTTC.

This clonotype was picked up many times. The gene calls are TRBV5-8 and TRBJ1-5; 7 bases are a match to TRBD1. J was trimmed by 4 bases and V by 0 bases; bases with no gene match: 1. The length of the CDR3 is 14 residues. Germline lookup yields CDR1 SGHTS and CDR2 YDEGEE. Here the CDR3 DNA reads TGTGCCAGCAGCTTGGGGGACAGAAATCAGCCCCAGCATTTT. Protein product: CASSLGDRNQPQHF. Full variable domain (rest looked up from reference TRBV5-8 and TRBJ1-5): EAGVTQSPTHLIKTRGQQATLRCSPISGHTSVYWYQQALGLGLQFLLWYDEGEERNRGNFPPRFSGRQFPNYSSELNVNALELEDSALYLCASSLGDRNQPQHFGDGTRLSIL.

This clonotype was seen many times. The rearrangement links TRBV6-5 to TRBJ1-5; D unclear. Between the trimmed V and J ends, which lost 2 bases and 3 bases, there was a span of 5 bases. This CDR3 region has 13 residues. Germline V CDR1 and CDR2: MNHEY, SVGAGI. The DNA of the CDR3 is TGTGCCAGCAGTTACGACAACAATCAGCCCCAGCATTTT. Its translation is CASSYDNNQPQHF.

This clonotype has only one observation. This chain links TRBV7-8 with TRBJ1-4, with no clear D. The end of the DNA aligns better with TRBJ1-5, so the J call may be wrong. Per the germline V gene, CDR1 is SGHVS and CDR2 is FQNEAQ. The CDR3 consists of 13 residues. CDR3 protein: CASSSAPPKPQHF. CDR3 DNA sequence: TGTGCCAGCAGCTCGGCGCCGCCAAAGCCCCAGCATTTT.

Details on this clonotype: The junction does not match germline at one end; this may be a read error. The CDR3 DNA reads as TGTGCCAGCAGCTTGGGGGTGGCAGAGACCCAGTACTTCTTC. This gives the protein CASSLGVAETQYFF. The chain has TRBV7-2 and TRBJ2-7; TRBD1 or TRBD2 may be the D gene (5 bases each). CDR1 SGHTA and CDR2 FQGNSA come from the germline V gene. The CDR3 covers 14 residues.

This clonotype was observed many times. CDR3 coding DNA: TGTGCCACCAGCAGAGATGAGGCAGGGTACCACATTGGGCAGTATTTT. The encoded protein is CATSRDEAGYHIGQYF. This chain connects TRBV15 to TRBJ2-3; TRBD1 is a possible D gene (5 bases). V lost 0 bases and J lost 11, with 21 bases in between. Germline CDR1 and CDR2: LNHNV and YYDKDF (reference sequence). CDR3 length equals 16 residues.

Comment on this clonotype: One junction end disagrees with the germline gene, perhaps due to a read error. This chain uses TRBV15 with TRBJ1-5; tentatively, D is TRBD1 (5 bases). The germline CDR1 and CDR2 sequences are LNHNV and YYDKDF (reference sequence). The CDR3 has 15 amino acids. This CDR3 reads CASSWIGERDQPQHF. The CDR3 DNA follows: TGTGCCAGCAGCTGGATAGGGGAACGGGATCAGCCCCAGCATTTT.

There are many counts of this clonotype. V and J are TRBV5-1 and TRBJ1-1; TRBD1 matches at 9 bases. The V gene's germline CDR1 is SGHRS and CDR2 YFSETQ. Losses at the gene ends were 0 bases for V and 1 base for J; bases not matched to a gene: 4. The CDR3 runs to 16 residues. The CDR3 DNA follows: TGCGCCAGCAGCTTGGGACAGGGGGTCTGGAACACTGAAGCTTTCTTT. Amino acid sequence: CASSLGQGVWNTEAFF.

The rearrangement uses TRBV10-3 and TRBJ2-1; D is perhaps TRBD2 (5 bases). CDR1 is ENHRY, CDR2 SYGVKD, per germline. V was pared by 11 bases and J by 5 bases, with 19 bases between. The CDR3 is 14 residues long. CDR3 protein: CAAKRVGKNNEQFF. In DNA, the CDR3 is TGTGCCGCCAAGAGGGTCGGGAAAAACAATGAGCAGTTCTTC.

CDR3 loop: CSARNTGAFFGPQYF. CDR3 coding DNA: TGCAGTGCTAGAAACACTGGAGCTTTCTTCGGTCCGCAGTACTTC. The chain carries TRBV20-1 and TRBJ2-7; D ambiguous. Germline V gene lookup returns CDR1 DFQATT and CDR2 SNEGSKA (reference sequence). Trimming cost V 2 bases and J 9 bases, with 23 bases left between them. There are 15 residues in the CDR3.

V gene TRBV7-2 combines with J gene TRBJ2-5, with D tentatively TRBD1 (7 bases). The CDR3 runs 16 residues. Germline V gene lookup returns CDR1 SGHTA and CDR2 FQGNSA. V lost 5 bases to trimming and J lost 4 bases, with 20 bases between them. The CDR3 loop reads CASSGRQGGVAETQYF. The CDR3 DNA follows: TGTGCCAGCAGCGGACGACAGGGAGGAGTGGCAGAGACCCAGTACTTC.

This clonotype came up once. This chain uses TRBV20-1 with TRBJ2-1, with TRBD2 identical over 8 bases. With V trimmed by 3 bases and J by 3 bases, 7 bases remained unmatched. CDR1 and CDR2 from the germline V gene are DFQATT and SNEGSKA (reference sequence). The CDR3 sequence is 15 residues long. CDR3 DNA sequence: TGCAGTGCTAGTGCCCGGGGGGGAAACTACAATGAGCAGTTCTTC. It is translated as CSASARGGNYNEQFF.

V is TRBV27 and J is TRBJ2-1; D tentatively reads TRBD1 or TRBD2 (5 bases each). The CDR3 has 12 amino acids. V was shortened by 8 bases and J by 3 bases, with 8 bases between the two germline ends. The germline V gene has CDR1 MNHEY and CDR2 SMNVEV (reference sequence). The CDR3 spells CASWDLYNEQFF. The CDR3 nucleotides are TGTGCCAGCTGGGACCTCTACAATGAGCAGTTCTTC.

This clonotype has at least ten counts. The J gene is TRBJ1-2, the V gene TRBV5-1; weak D call: TRBD1 (6 bases). V was cut by 4 bases and J by 10 bases, with 20 bases left in between. The length of the CDR3 is 14 residues. The V gene's germline CDR1 is SGHRS and CDR2 YFSETQ. The CDR3 loop is CASSVVGGMDDYTF. The CDR3 DNA sequence: TGCGCCAGCAGCGTCGTGGGGGGCATGGATGACTACACCTTC.

This clonotype occurred a few times. This chain links TRBV2 with TRBJ2-7; D not resolved. Germline V gene lookup returns CDR1 SNHLY and CDR2 FYNNEI. This CDR3 spans 11 amino acids. Trimming removed 3 bases from V and 4 bases from J, with 4 bases in between. The CDR3 region has the DNA TGTGCCAGCAGTGAGCGGTACGAGCAGTACGTC. Translation gives CASSERYEQYV.

Worth noting for this clonotype: One end of the junction fails to match germline, which may point to a read error. This chain uses TRBV7-9 with TRBJ2-1; the D gene is possibly TRBD1 (5 bases). Germline V lookup: CDR1 SEHNR, CDR2 FQNEAQ (reference sequence). This CDR3 is 15 amino acids long. In nucleotides, the CDR3 is TGTGCCAGCAGCTTAGTTGACAGACCCTACAGTGAGCAGTTCTTC. Its protein product is CASSLVDRPYSEQFF. The full variable domain, its missing parts supplied by reference TRBV7-9 and TRBJ2-1, is DTGVSQNPRHKITKRGQNVTFRCDPISEHNRLYWYRQTLGQGPEFLTYFQNEAQLEKSRLLSDRFSAERPKGSFSTLEIQRTEQGDSAMYLCASSLVDRPYSEQFFGPGTRLTVL.

In the case of this clonotype: At one end, the junction sequence differs from germline, possibly due to a read error. The chain recombines TRBV7-9 with TRBJ1-2; the D gene is possibly TRBD1 (6 bases). This CDR3 has 15 amino acids. CDR1 SEHNR and CDR2 FQNEAQ come from the germline V gene (reference sequence). CDR3 protein: CASRPGGEGDNGYTF. CDR3 DNA sequence: TGCGCCAGCAGGCCCGGAGGGGAAGGGGACAATGGCTACACCTTC.

This clonotype has a single count. The rearrangement links TRBV6-5 to TRBJ2-5, with D tentatively TRBD1 or TRBD2 (5 bases each). The germline V gene encodes CDR1 MNHEY and CDR2 SVGAGI. The CDR3 sequence is 12 residues long. Between the trimmed V and J ends, which lost 6 bases and 7 bases, there was a span of 12 bases. CDR3 region: CASSQGGGTQYF. In DNA form, the CDR3 reads TGTGCCAGCAGCCAAGGTGGGGGGACCCAGTACTTC.

About this clonotype: The junction shows a germline mismatch at one end, possibly a read error. The chain has TRBV19 and TRBJ1-2; D might be TRBD1 (5 bases). Germline values: CDR1 LNHDA, CDR2 SQIVND (reference sequence). This CDR3 is built from 15 residues. This CDR3 reads CASSLGDADVRGYTF. DNA for the CDR3: TGCGCCAGTAGCCTCGGGGACGCCGACGTGCGGGGCTACACCTTC.

The rearrangement uses TRBV19 and TRBJ1-5, with TRBD1 matching 9 bases. The germline V gene has CDR1 LNHDA and CDR2 SQIVND (reference sequence). The CDR3 is 15 residues long. The V gene end was trimmed by 5 bases and the J gene end by 11 bases; junction bases not matched to a gene: 13. CDR3 protein: CASSSGTGSYETQHF. DNA for the CDR3: TGTGCCAGTAGTTCCGGGACAGGGAGTTACGAGACCCAGCATTTT.

In the case of this clonotype: An end of the junction differs from the germline gene, which may be a read error. In DNA form, the CDR3 reads TGCGCCAGCAGCTTGACAGACCAGAACACTGAAGCTTTCTTT. As protein: CASSLTDQNTEAFF. The genes are TRBV7-9 and TRBJ1-1; perhaps TRBD1 as D (5 bases). CDR3 length equals 14 residues. In germline, CDR1 is SEHNR, CDR2 FQNEAQ (reference sequence).

The V gene is TRBV9, the J gene TRBJ2-3; D possibly corresponds to TRBD1 (6 bases). The CDR3 is made up of 16 amino acids. V was shortened by 3 bases and J by 10 bases, with 24 bases between the two germline ends. CDR1 and CDR2 (germline): SGDLS, YYNGEE. CDR3 in DNA: TGTGCCAGCAGCGGCGGACAGAGGAATTCACCCCTCCCGCAGTATTTT. Protein product: CASSGGQRNSPLPQYF. The full variable domain, its missing parts supplied by reference TRBV9 and TRBJ2-3, is DSGVTQTPKHLITATGQRVTLRCSPRSGDLSVYWYQQSLDQGLQFLIQYYNGEERAKGNILERFSAQQFPDLHSELNLSSLELGDSALYFCASSGGQRNSPLPQYFGPGTRLTVL.

Concerning this clonotype itself: The final CDR3 position lacks the conserved phenylalanine or tryptophan, pointing to a likely read error. The limits of the CDR3 on the DNA are not certain, so only TCRdb's listed CDR3 is given. The chain carries TRBV7-3 and TRBJ1-2. Germline V gene lookup returns CDR1 SGHTA and CDR2 FQGTGA. The CDR3 numbers 13 amino acids, ends counted. CDR3 residues: CASSSGAGAGYGY.

This clonotype was detected ten times or more. This sequence joins TRBV20-1 and TRBJ2-5; the D gene is possibly TRBD2 (6 bases). Trimming removed 3 bases from V and 4 bases from J, with 12 bases in between. Germline CDR1 and CDR2: DFQATT and SNEGSKA (reference sequence). The CDR3 length is 13 residues. The CDR3 bases are TGCAGTGCTAGTTCGGGGGTCGGAGAGACCCAGTACTTC. Translated, it gives CSASSGVGETQYF.

This clonotype has at least ten counts. The chain carries TRBV30 and TRBJ1-4, with D uncertain. The V end was cut by 5 bases, the J end by 0 bases, with 7 bases between. The germline V gene has CDR1 GTSNPN and CDR2 SVGIG (reference sequence). This CDR3 spans 13 amino acids. The CDR3 reads CAWGSPTNEKLFF. For the CDR3, the DNA is TGTGCCTGGGGGTCACCAACTAATGAAAAACTGTTTTTT. Complete variable domain (other parts from reference TRBV30 and TRBJ1-4): SQTIHQWPATLVQPVGSPLSLECTVEGTSNPNLYWYRQAAGRGLQLLFYSVGIGQISSEVPQNLSASRPQDRQFILSSKKLLLSDSGFYLCAWGSPTNEKLFFGSGTQLSVL.